The entry below describes one T cell receptor (beta chain). The target antigen is unknown. The CDR3 is made up of 14 amino acids. V shed 3 bases and J shed 7 bases, with 16 bases lying between them. Germline loops: CDR1 SGDLS, CDR2 YYNGEE. This sample was taken from a study of identical twins. General study results and limits: Possibly, invariant MAIT and iNKT cells partly confounded zero-insertion analyses. Within monozygotic twins, out-of-frame TCR alpha sharing was underestimated by the models.

TCRdb used MiXCR to reprocess the 5' RACE reads, holding one entry per CDR3 protein. The profile shows fewer than 900,000 distinct CDR3 sequences, 20% to 25% of them singletons. These data were also filed under a second study, of T cells expressing NK-cell markers. As that report states: The authors derived TCR beta repertoires from sorted CD3+CD56+NKG2C+, CD3+CD56+NKG2C- and CD3+CD56-NKG2C+ T cells.

The chain is built from TRBV9 and TRBJ2-5, with D possibly TRBD2 on 5 matching bases. This TCR was sampled from a woman under 30 in good health. The sequenced sample was PBMCs. The CDR3 DNA is TGTGCCAGCAGCGACCTAGTAACCGCGGGGACCCAGTACTTC. Protein: CASSDLVTAGTQYF.